The 26 T cell receptor beta chains below were found in one sample sequenced in a study of blood T cell repertoires in COVID-19. TCRdb's copy holds only in-frame clones and misses some; the assay was immunoSEQ multiplex PCR. The sample lists under 200,000 clones, roughly four fifths occurring once. Sequenced input: peripheral blood. The receptors stem from a woman aged 40 to 55 with acute or convalescent COVID-19.

The chain employs TRBV10-3 and TRBJ2-5; TRBD2 aligns across 10 bases. In germline, CDR1 is ENHRY, CDR2 SYGVKD. CDR3 length: 16 amino acids. Trimming removed 6 bases from V and 2 bases from J; junction bases left unmatched: 9. In DNA form, the CDR3 reads TGTGCCATCAGGGATCGACTAGCGGGTCTACAAGAGACCCAGTACTTC. Its translation: CAIRDRLAGLQETQYF.

This clone was seen more than once but under ten times. The CDR3 sequence is CASRGLQAGGGDTQYF. The DNA for the CDR3 is TGTGCCAGCAGGGGGTTACAAGCGGGAGGGGGAGATACGCAGTATTTT. This rearrangement joins TRBV6-6 to TRBJ2-3; 10 bases line up with TRBD2. The ends lost 6 bases at V and 5 bases at J; junction bases unmatched: 11. CDR1 is MNHNY and CDR2 is SVGAGI in the germline V gene (reference sequence). CDR3 size: 16 residues.

This clone was seen a single time. The V gene is TRBV20-1, the J gene TRBJ1-1; D is undetermined. The CDR3 consists of 11 residues. Germline lookup yields CDR1 DFQATT and CDR2 SNEGSKA (reference sequence). V lost 1 base, J lost 7 bases, and 7 bases lay in between. Written as DNA, the CDR3 is TGCAGTGCTAGAGGATCAGATGAAGCTTTCTTT. As protein: CSARGSDEAFF.

The chain uses TRBV6-5 and TRBJ2-2, with 7 bases aligning to TRBD2. Trimming took 6 bases from V and 4 from J; bases not matched to a gene: 8. Germline CDR1 MNHEY, CDR2 SVGAGI. CDR3 length: 15 amino acids. CDR3 protein: CASRVMGGITGELFF. DNA of the CDR3: TGTGCCAGCAGAGTGATGGGGGGGATCACCGGGGAGCTGTTTTTT.

The rearrangement uses TRBV12-3 or TRBV12-4 and TRBJ2-2; D gene unclear. Trimming stripped 2 bases from V and 7 bases from J, with 8 bases between. The length of the CDR3 is 13 residues. The CDR3 spells CASSLWRNGELFF. In DNA, the CDR3 is TGTGCCAGCAGTTTATGGCGGAACGGGGAGCTGTTTTTT.

This clone appeared a few times. This rearrangement joins TRBV5-1 to TRBJ2-1; D is possibly TRBD1 (5 bases). Deletions cut 1 base from V and 6 bases from J, with 14 bases between. This CDR3 has 15 amino acids. Per germline, CDR1 SGHRS and CDR2 YFSETQ. CDR3 in amino acids: CASSLRFGASNEQFF. In nucleotides, the CDR3 is TGCGCCAGCAGCTTGAGGTTTGGGGCTTCCAATGAGCAGTTCTTC. Together with reference TRBV5-1 and TRBJ2-1, the CDR3 gives the full variable domain: KAGVTQTPRYLIKTRGQQVTLSCSPISGHRSVSWYQQTPGQGLQFLFEYFSETQRNKGNFPGRFSGRQFSNSRSEMNVSTLELGDSALYLCASSLRFGASNEQFFGPGTRLTVL.

The chain has TRBV28 and TRBJ1-4, with 10 bases that match TRBD1. There are 17 residues in the CDR3. V dropped 5 bases and J dropped 0; count of bases not matched to a gene: 6. Germline assignment: CDR1 MDHEN and CDR2 SYDVKM. The CDR3 protein is CASSPGQGKSTNEKLFF. CDR3 DNA sequence: TGTGCCAGCAGTCCGGGACAGGGGAAGTCAACTAATGAAAAACTGTTTTTT.

This clone came up once. The chain recombines TRBV12-3 or TRBV12-4 with TRBJ1-2, with 7 positions matching TRBD1. After removal of 1 base from V and 7 bases from J, the junction contained 3 bases not matched to a gene. This CDR3 contains 13 residues. DNA for the CDR3: TGTGCCAGCAGTTTAGAGGGGGCGGGTGGCTACACCTTC. It encodes CASSLEGAGGYTF.

The chain is built from TRBV29-1 and TRBJ2-3; 9 nucleotides match TRBD2. Trimming took 0 bases from V and 3 from J; bases not matched to a gene: 10. There are 17 residues in the CDR3. CDR1 SQVTM and CDR2 ANQGSEA come from the germline V gene. CDR3 coding DNA: TGCAGCGTTGAAGAGGGTTGGGGACTAGCTCAGACAGATACGCAGTATTTT. It encodes CSVEEGWGLAQTDTQYF.

This rearrangement joins TRBV7-8 to TRBJ2-7; 7 nucleotides line up with TRBD1. This CDR3 region has 15 residues. Germline assignment: CDR1 SGHVS and CDR2 FQNEAQ. After removal of 1 base from V and 1 base from J, the junction contained 4 bases not matched to a gene. The DNA of the CDR3 is TGTGCCAGCAGCTTAGGCAGGGGGAGTTCCTACGAGCAGTACTTC. Amino acids: CASSLGRGSSYEQYF. The whole variable domain, filled in from reference TRBV7-8 and TRBJ2-7, reads GAGVSQSPRYKVAKRGQDVALRCDPISGHVSLFWYQQALGQGPEFLTYFQNEAQLDKSGLPSDRFFAERPEGSVSTLKIQRTQQEDSAVYLCASSLGRGSSYEQYFGPGTRLTVT.

The CDR3: CASRTSGRAGELFF. In DNA form, the CDR3 reads TGTGCCAGTAGGACTAGCGGGAGAGCCGGGGAGCTGTTTTTT. The V call is TRBV19, the J call TRBJ2-2; 12 nucleotides align to TRBD2. The CDR3 contains 14 residues. After removal of 6 bases from V and 6 bases from J, the junction contained 2 bases not matched to a gene. Germline V gene lookup returns CDR1 LNHDA and CDR2 SQIVND (reference sequence).

This clone was counted between two and nine times. The rearrangement joins TRBV10-1 to TRBJ2-7; 7 nucleotides match TRBD2. This CDR3 has 11 residues. Germline CDR1 WNHNN, CDR2 SYGVQD (reference sequence). The CDR3 DNA follows: TGCGCTACCGGGACGGGAGGCGAGCAGTACTTC. It yields the protein CATGTGGEQYF.

Of note for this clone: An end of the junction does not agree with germline; a read error may underlie this. The chain links TRBV6-5 to TRBJ2-1; 8 bases match TRBD2. Looked up from germline, CDR1 is MNHEY and CDR2 is SVGAGI. This CDR3 region has 10 residues. The CDR3 region has the DNA TGTGCCAGCAACGAGCGGGAGACCGTCTTC. Encoded protein: CASNERETVF.

V and J are TRBV24-1 and TRBJ2-3, with D possibly TRBD2 on 6 matching bases. This CDR3 has 15 residues. CDR1 KGHDR and CDR2 SFDVKD come from the germline V gene. Trimming removed 4 bases from V and 1 base from J, with 11 bases in between. The CDR3 loop reads CATSETGAGTDTQYF. For the CDR3, the DNA is TGTGCCACCAGTGAAACGGGAGCTGGCACAGATACGCAGTATTTT.

The chain joins TRBV7-9 to TRBJ2-6; D ambiguous. V dropped 7 bases and J dropped 0 bases, with 19 bases sitting between them. CDR1 SEHNR and CDR2 FQNEAQ come from the germline V gene (reference sequence). The CDR3 runs to 18 residues. CDR3 bases: TGTGCCAGCAATCCCCTGCGTGGGCTCCCCTCTGGGGCCAACGTCCTGACTTTC. This translates into CASNPLRGLPSGANVLTF.

The chain combines TRBV7-6 with TRBJ2-7; D perhaps matches TRBD2 (5 bases). V dropped 0 bases and J dropped 6 bases, with 15 bases sitting between them. CDR1 and CDR2 from the germline V gene are SGHVS and FNYEAQ. This CDR3 region has 15 residues. The CDR3 DNA follows: TGTGCCAGCAGCTTAGCGGCGGGTTTTGGCGGCGAGCAGTACTTC. Translated: CASSLAAGFGGEQYF.

The rearrangement links TRBV4-2 to TRBJ2-7; D is possibly TRBD2 (5 bases). Germline V lookup: CDR1 LGHNA, CDR2 YNFKEQ. CDR3 length: 14 residues. Trimming left V 1 base short and J 2 bases short, with 9 bases between. CDR3 nucleotide sequence: TGTGCCAGCAGCCAAGGAGAGGGTCCCTACGAGCAGTACTTC. Translation: CASSQGEGPYEQYF.

This chain links TRBV15 with TRBJ1-6; the D gene is possibly TRBD1 (6 bases). The CDR3 length is 14 residues. The V gene's germline CDR1 is LNHNV and CDR2 YYDKDF (reference sequence). The V end was cut by 2 bases, the J end by 4 bases, with 6 bases between. The CDR3 region has the DNA TGTGCCACCAGCAGACAGGGGTATAATTCACCCCTCCACTTT. This translates into CATSRQGYNSPLHF.

This rearrangement joins TRBV7-2 to TRBJ2-5; a weak D match, TRBD2 (7 bases). CDR1 and CDR2 (germline): SGHTA, FQGNSA. The V end lost 3 bases, the J end lost 6 bases, and 11 bases lay between the germline ends. CDR3 length: 13 residues. The CDR3 loop reads CASSLGGAKTQYF. As DNA, the CDR3 is TGTGCCAGCAGCTTGGGGGGGGCCAAGACCCAGTACTTC.

This clone was found once. The chain is built from TRBV27 and TRBJ2-7; the match to TRBD1 covers 11 bases. CDR1 is MNHEY, CDR2 SMNVEV, per germline (reference sequence). This CDR3 is 14 amino acids long. Unmatched junction bases numbered 3, after V lost 4 bases and J lost 4 bases. As DNA, the CDR3 is TGTGCCAGCAGTTGGGGGACAGGGGGGTACGAGCAGTACTTC. Translation: CASSWGTGGYEQYF.

The table lists this clone with a few counts. The rearrangement links TRBV20-1 to TRBJ2-7; D is possibly TRBD1 (5 bases). V gave up 3 bases and J gave up 0 bases, with 12 bases separating them. Germline V CDR1 and CDR2: DFQATT, SNEGSKA (reference sequence). The CDR3 totals 14 residues. The CDR3 region has the DNA TGCAGTGCTAGTAAGGGGCCAGACTCCTACGAGCAGTACTTC. Residues: CSASKGPDSYEQYF.

This chain links TRBV24-1 with TRBJ2-3, with 9 nucleotides matching TRBD1. The germline gives CDR1 KGHDR, CDR2 SFDVKD. The CDR3 contains 16 residues. V dropped 4 bases and J dropped 4; count of bases not matched to a gene: 8. CDR3 sequence reads: CATSDSGQGLADTQYF. CDR3 nucleotides: TGTGCCACCAGTGACTCAGGACAGGGGTTGGCAGATACGCAGTATTTT.

V and J are TRBV9 and TRBJ1-6; TRBD1 matches 8 bases. The CDR3 contains 15 residues. CDR1 and CDR2 from the germline V gene are SGDLS and YYNGEE. The J segment lost 10 bases and the V segment lost 2 bases, leaving 8 bases of the junction unmatched. CDR3 sequence reads: CASSVAGTGYSPLHF. In DNA, the CDR3 is TGTGCCAGCAGCGTCGCCGGGACAGGTTACTCACCCCTCCACTTT.

V and J are TRBV6-5 and TRBJ1-3, with a tentative D call TRBD1 (5 bases). Per germline, CDR1 MNHEY and CDR2 SVGAGI. The CDR3 spans 16 residues. Trimming pared 0 bases from V and 3 bases from J, leaving 12 bases between. CDR3 loop: CASSYSGGLGGNTIYF. The CDR3 coding sequence is TGTGCCAGCAGTTACTCTGGGGGACTTGGTGGAAACACCATATATTTT.

The chain combines TRBV28 with TRBJ1-5; D gene uncertain. In germline, CDR1 is MDHEN, CDR2 SYDVKM. Trimming left V 2 bases short and J 5 bases short, with 13 bases between. The CDR3 runs 15 residues. In DNA form, the CDR3 reads TGTGCCAGCAGTTTAACACAGTCCTCCCATCAGCCCCAGCATTTT. It codes for CASSLTQSSHQPQHF. Drawing the rest from reference TRBV28 and TRBJ1-5, the complete variable domain is DVKVTQSSRYLVKRTGEKVFLECVQDMDHENMFWYRQDPGLGLRLIYFSYDVKMKEKGDIPEGYSVSREKKERFSLILESASTNQTSMYLCASSLTQSSHQPQHFGDGTRLSIL.

This clone has just a few counts. The chain is built from TRBV7-9 and TRBJ1-4; D uncertain. This CDR3 contains 15 residues. CDR1 is SEHNR, CDR2 FQNEAQ, per germline (reference sequence). Trimming removed 0 bases at V and 3 bases at J, with 8 bases between. CDR3 sequence: CASSLAWQANEKLFF. The CDR3 DNA sequence: TGTGCCAGCAGCTTAGCTTGGCAGGCTAATGAAAAACTGTTTTTT.